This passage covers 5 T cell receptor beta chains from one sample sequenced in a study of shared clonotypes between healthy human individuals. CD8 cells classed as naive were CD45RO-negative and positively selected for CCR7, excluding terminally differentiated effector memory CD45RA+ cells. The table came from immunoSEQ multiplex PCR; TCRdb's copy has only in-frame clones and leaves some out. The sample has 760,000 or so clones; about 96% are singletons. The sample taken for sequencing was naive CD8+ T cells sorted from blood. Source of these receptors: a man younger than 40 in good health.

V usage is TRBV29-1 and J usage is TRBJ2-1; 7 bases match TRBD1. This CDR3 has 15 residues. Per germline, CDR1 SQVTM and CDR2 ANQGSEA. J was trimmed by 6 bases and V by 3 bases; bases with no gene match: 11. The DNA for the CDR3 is TGCAGCGTTGATATGACAGGGTTGCCAGCCAATGAGCAGTTCTTC. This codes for CSVDMTGLPANEQFF.

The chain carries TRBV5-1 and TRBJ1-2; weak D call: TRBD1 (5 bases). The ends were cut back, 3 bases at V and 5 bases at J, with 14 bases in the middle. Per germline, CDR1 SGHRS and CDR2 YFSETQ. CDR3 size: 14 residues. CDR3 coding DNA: TGCGCCAGCAGCTCCCAAGTAGGGACGTATGGCTACACCTTC. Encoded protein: CASSSQVGTYGYTF.

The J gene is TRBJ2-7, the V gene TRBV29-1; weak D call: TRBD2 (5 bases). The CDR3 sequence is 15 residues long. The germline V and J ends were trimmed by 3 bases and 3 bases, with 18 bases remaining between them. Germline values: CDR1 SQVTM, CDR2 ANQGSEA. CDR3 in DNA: TGCAGCGTTGATGGGCTACTAGATGGAGTCTACGAGCAGTACTTC. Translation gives CSVDGLLDGVYEQYF.

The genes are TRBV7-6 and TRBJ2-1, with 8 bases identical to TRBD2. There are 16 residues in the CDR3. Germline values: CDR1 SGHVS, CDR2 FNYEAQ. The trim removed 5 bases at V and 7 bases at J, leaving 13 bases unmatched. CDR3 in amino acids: CASSASGSGVMNEQFF. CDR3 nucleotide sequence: TGTGCCAGCAGCGCCAGCGGGAGCGGTGTTATGAATGAGCAGTTCTTC.

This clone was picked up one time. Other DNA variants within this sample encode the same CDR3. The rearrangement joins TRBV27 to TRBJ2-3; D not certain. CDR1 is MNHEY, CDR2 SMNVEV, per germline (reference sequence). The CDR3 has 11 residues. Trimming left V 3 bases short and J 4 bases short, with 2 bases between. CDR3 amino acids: CASSFSDTQYF. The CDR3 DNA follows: TGTGCCAGCAGTTTTTCAGATACGCAGTATTTT.